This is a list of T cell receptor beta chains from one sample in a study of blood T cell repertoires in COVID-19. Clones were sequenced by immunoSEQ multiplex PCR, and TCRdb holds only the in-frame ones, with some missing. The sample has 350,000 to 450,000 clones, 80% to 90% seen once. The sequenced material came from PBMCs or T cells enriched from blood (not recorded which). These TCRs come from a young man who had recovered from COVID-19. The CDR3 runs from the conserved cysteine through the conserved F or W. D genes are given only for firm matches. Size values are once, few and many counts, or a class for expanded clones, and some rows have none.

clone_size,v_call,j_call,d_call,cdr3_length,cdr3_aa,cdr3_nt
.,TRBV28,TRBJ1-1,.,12,CASRQGNTEAFF,TGTGCCAGTCGACAAGGGAACACTGAAGCTTTCTTT
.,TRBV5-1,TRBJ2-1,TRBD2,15,CASSLTSGRGSEQFF,TGCGCCAGCAGCTTAACTAGCGGGAGAGGTAGTGAGCAGTTCTTC
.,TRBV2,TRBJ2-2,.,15,CASKEGSVNTGELFF,TGTGCCAGCAAGGAAGGGAGTGTTAACACCGGGGAGCTGTTTTTT
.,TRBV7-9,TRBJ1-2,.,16,CASSLAAGTTNYGYTF,TGTGCCAGCAGCTTAGCGGCAGGGACAACTAACTATGGCTACACCTTC
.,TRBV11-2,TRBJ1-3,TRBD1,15,CASSLETGAGNTIYF,TGTGCCAGCAGCTTAGAGACAGGGGCTGGAAACACCATATATTTT
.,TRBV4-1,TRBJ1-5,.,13,CASSQQSNQPQHF,TGCGCCAGCAGCCAACAGAGCAATCAGCCCCAGCATTTT
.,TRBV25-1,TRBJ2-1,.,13,CASSDPSPNEQFF,TGTGCCAGCAGTGACCCTAGCCCCAATGAGCAGTTCTTC
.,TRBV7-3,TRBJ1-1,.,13,CASSLGGDTEAFF,TGTGCCAGCAGCTTAGGGGGGGACACTGAAGCTTTCTTT
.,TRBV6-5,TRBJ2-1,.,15,CASSPTRLSYNEQFF,TGTGCCAGCAGTCCTACTCGTCTATCCTACAATGAGCAGTTCTTC
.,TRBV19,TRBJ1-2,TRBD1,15,CASSPGTGDFYGYTF,TGTGCCAGTAGTCCCGGGACAGGGGATTTCTATGGCTACACCTTC
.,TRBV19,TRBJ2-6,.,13,CASKDTAYHVLTF,TGTGCCAGTAAGGACACAGCTTACCACGTCCTGACTTTC
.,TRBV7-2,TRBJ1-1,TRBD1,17,CASSLAPPGQGGTEAFF,TGTGCCAGCAGCTTAGCACCCCCGGGACAGGGGGGGACTGAAGCTTTCTTT
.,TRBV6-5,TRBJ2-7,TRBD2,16,CASSSASGRLPYEQYF,TGTGCCAGCAGTTCAGCTAGCGGGAGGTTACCCTACGAGCAGTACTTC
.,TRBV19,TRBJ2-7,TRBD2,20,CASSNPPGGSSAGNPYEQYF,TGTGCCAGTAGTAATCCGCCGGGAGGAAGTTCGGCGGGAAATCCCTACGAGCAGTACTTC
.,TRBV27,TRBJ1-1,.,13,CASSGQGNTEAFF,TGTGCCAGCAGTGGCCAGGGCAACACTGAAGCTTTCTTT
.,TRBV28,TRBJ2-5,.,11,CASSSPRTQYF,TGTGCCAGCAGTTCCCCTAGGACCCAGTACTTC
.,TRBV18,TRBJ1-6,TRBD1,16,CASSPPNRGSGSPLHF,TGTGCCAGCTCACCACCCAACAGGGGTTCAGGGTCACCCCTCCACTTT
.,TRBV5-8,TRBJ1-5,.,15,CASSLDQYSNQPQHF,TGTGCCAGCAGCTTGGACCAGTATAGCAATCAGCCCCAGCATTTT
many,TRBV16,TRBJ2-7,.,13,CASSQNGAYEQYF,TGTGCCAGCAGCCAGAACGGGGCCTACGAGCAGTACTTC
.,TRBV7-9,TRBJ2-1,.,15,CASSPRGGENNEQFF,TGTGCCAGCAGCCCCCGGGGTGGGGAAAACAATGAGCAGTTCTTC
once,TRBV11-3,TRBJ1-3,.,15,CASSLGGEAGNTIYF,TGTGCCAGCAGCTTGGGTGGTGAGGCTGGAAACACCATATATTTT
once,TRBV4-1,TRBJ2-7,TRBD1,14,CASSQGQGAVEQYF,TGCGCCAGCAGCCAAGGACAGGGGGCGGTCGAGCAGTACTTC
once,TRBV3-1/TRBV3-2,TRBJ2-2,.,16,CASSQVVRERNGELFF,TGTGCCAGCAGCCAAGTGGTCCGGGAAAGGAACGGGGAGCTGTTTTTT
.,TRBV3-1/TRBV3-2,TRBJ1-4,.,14,CASSQDPREEKLFF,TGTGCCAGCAGCCAAGACCCGCGGGAGGAAAAACTGTTTTTT
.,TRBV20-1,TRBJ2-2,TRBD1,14,CSAIDEGAAGELFF,TGCAGTGCTATTGACGAGGGGGCTGCCGGGGAGCTGTTTTTT
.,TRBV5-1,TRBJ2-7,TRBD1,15,CASSFRQGATYEQYF,TGCGCCAGCAGCTTCAGACAGGGGGCCACCTACGAGCAGTACTTC
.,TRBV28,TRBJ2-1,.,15,CASSSGGSFYNEQFF,TGTGCCAGCAGCTCGGGGGGCAGCTTCTACAATGAGCAGTTCTTC
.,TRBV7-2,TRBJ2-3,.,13,CAQSEGHTDTQYF,TGTGCCCAATCGGAGGGGCACACAGATACGCAGTATTTT
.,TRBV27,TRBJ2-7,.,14,CASSLGVGPYEQYF,TGTGCCAGCAGTTTGGGAGTTGGTCCCTACGAGCAGTACTTC
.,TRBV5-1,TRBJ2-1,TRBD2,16,CASSLLGGSSYNEQFF,TGCGCCAGCAGCTTGCTGGGGGGGAGCTCCTACAATGAGCAGTTCTTC
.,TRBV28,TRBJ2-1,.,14,CASSLTSGRNEQFF,TGTGCCAGCAGTTTAACTTCAGGGCGCAATGAGCAGTTCTTC
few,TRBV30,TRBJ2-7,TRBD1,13,CALGPNRGHEQYF,TGTGCCTTGGGACCCAACAGGGGCCACGAGCAGTACTTC
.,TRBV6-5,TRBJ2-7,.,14,CASSYSGGSYEQYF,TGTGCCAGCAGTTACTCAGGGGGCTCCTACGAGCAGTACTTC
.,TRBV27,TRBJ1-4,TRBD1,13,CASRQGNGEKLFF,TGTGCCAGCAGACAGGGGAATGGGGAAAAACTGTTTTTT
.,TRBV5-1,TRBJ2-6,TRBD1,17,CASSRGGQGAGANVLTF,TGCGCCAGCAGCCGAGGAGGACAGGGGGCTGGGGCCAACGTCCTGACTTTC
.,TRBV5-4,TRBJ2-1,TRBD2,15,CASSRSGGSYNEQFF,TGTGCCAGCAGCCGCAGCGGGGGCTCCTACAATGAGCAGTTCTTC
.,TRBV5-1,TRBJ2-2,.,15,CASSPGLTNTGELFF,TGCGCCAGCAGCCCGGGACTTACGAACACCGGGGAGCTGTTTTTT
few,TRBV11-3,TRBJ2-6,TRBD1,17,CASSAGQGDPGANVLTF,TGTGCCAGCAGCGCAGGACAGGGGGACCCTGGGGCCAACGTCCTGACTTTC
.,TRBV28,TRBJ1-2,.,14,CASSSPRGRYGYTF,TGTGCCAGCAGTTCCCCCCGCGGGCGCTATGGCTACACCTTC
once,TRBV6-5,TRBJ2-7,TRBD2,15,CASSRDSGNSYEQYF,TGTGCCAGCAGCCGAGATAGCGGGAACTCCTACGAGCAGTACTTC
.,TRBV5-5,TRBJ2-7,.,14,CASSTGTTFYEQYF,TGTGCCAGCAGTACGGGGACAACCTTCTACGAGCAGTACTTC
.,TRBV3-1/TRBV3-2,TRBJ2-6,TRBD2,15,CASYRAGPGANVLTF,TGTGCCAGCTACCGAGCGGGACCTGGGGCCAACGTCCTGACTTTC
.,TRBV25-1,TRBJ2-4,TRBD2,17,CASSPPGGVLAKNIQYF,TGTGCCAGCAGTCCCCCCGGGGGGGTCCTAGCCAAAAACATTCAGTACTTC
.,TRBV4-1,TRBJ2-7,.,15,CASSQDEGDTYEQYF,TGCGCCAGCAGCCAAGACGAAGGGGACACCTACGAGCAGTACTTC
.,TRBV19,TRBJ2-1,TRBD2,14,CASSSGRSYNEQFF,TGTGCCTCCTCTAGCGGGAGGAGTTACAATGAGCAGTTCTTC
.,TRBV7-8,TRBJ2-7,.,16,CASSLLGAGNSYEQYF,TGTGCCAGCAGCTTATTAGGGGCAGGGAATTCCTACGAGCAGTACTTC
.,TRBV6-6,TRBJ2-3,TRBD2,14,CASTLAGEQDTQYF,TGTGCCAGCACGTTGGCGGGAGAGCAAGATACGCAGTATTTT
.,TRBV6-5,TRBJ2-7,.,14,CASSYSTRAYEQYF,TGTGCCAGCAGTTACTCGACACGAGCCTACGAGCAGTACTTC
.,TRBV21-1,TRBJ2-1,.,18,CASRGTSGWWSSYNEQFF,TGTGCCAGCCGAGGGACTAGCGGCTGGTGGAGCTCCTACAATGAGCAGTTCTTC
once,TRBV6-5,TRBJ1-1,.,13,CASTVRVGTEAFF,TGTGCCAGCACCGTCAGGGTCGGGACTGAAGCTTTCTTT
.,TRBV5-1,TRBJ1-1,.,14,CASSLEVSGTEAFF,TGCGCCAGCAGCTTGGAGGTTTCGGGCACTGAAGCTTTCTTT